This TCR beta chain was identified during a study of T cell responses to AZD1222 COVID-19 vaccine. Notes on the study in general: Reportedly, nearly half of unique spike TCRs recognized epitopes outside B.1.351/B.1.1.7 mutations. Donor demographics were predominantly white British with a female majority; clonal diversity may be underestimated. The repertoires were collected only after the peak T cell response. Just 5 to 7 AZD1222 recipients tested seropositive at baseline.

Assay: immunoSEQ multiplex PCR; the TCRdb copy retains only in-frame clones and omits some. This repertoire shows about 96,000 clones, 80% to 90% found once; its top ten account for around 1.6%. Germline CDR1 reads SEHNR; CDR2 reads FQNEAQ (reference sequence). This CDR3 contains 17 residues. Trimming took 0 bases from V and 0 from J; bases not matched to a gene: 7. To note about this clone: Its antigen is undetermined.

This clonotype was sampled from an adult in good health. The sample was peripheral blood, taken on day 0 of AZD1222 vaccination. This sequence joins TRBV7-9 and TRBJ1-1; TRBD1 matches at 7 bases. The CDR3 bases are TGTGCCAGCAGCTTAGCGGGGAGGGGGCCAGTGAACACTGAAGCTTTCTTT. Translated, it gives CASSLAGRGPVNTEAFF. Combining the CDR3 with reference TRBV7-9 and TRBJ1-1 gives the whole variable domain DTGVSQNPRHKITKRGQNVTFRCDPISEHNRLYWYRQTLGQGPEFLTYFQNEAQLEKSRLLSDRFSAERPKGSFSTLEIQRTEQGDSAMYLCASSLAGRGPVNTEAFFGQGTRLTVV.